Shown below are 15 T cell receptor beta chains from a single sample sequenced in a study of Graves' ophthalmopathy and Graves' hyperthyroidism (dated by TCRdb to the late 2010s). Sequencer: Illumina HiSeq 2000. TCR beta CDR3 regions were amplified from RNA transcripts for repertoire sequencing. HTBI primers and the Qiagen OneStep RT-PCR kit were used in a first-round RT-PCR, which was followed by a second-round multiplex PCR, size selection and purification. In TCRdb, the public reads were trimmed at Q25 with fastp and aligned with MiXCR, with productive beta chains retained. Rows are unified per CDR3 protein, each entry keeping the most common DNA and genes. Within this sample are about 1.1 million distinct CDR3 sequences, with 35% to 40% of them counted one time only. The ten top clones hold around 10% of the sample. Material for sequencing was peripheral blood or thyroid tissue (not recorded which). Receptor source: an adult man with Graves' hyperthyroidism.

This clonotype appeared many times. V gene TRBV10-3 combines with J gene TRBJ2-7; D uncertain. From germline, CDR1 is ENHRY and CDR2 SYGVKD. Trimming took off 7 bases at V and 3 bases at J, with 10 bases between the two ends. The CDR3 consists of 12 residues. CDR3 nucleotides: TGTGCCATCACGACACAGCACTACGAGCAGTACTTC. Its protein product is CAITTQHYEQYF.

V usage is TRBV5-1 and J usage is TRBJ2-7; no clear D gene. The V gene's germline CDR1 is SGHRS and CDR2 YFSETQ. Deletions cut 6 bases from V and 3 bases from J, with 13 bases between. The CDR3 totals 13 residues. CDR3 residues: CASTIGPGYEQYF. Written as DNA, the CDR3 is TGCGCCAGCACCATTGGCCCGGGCTACGAGCAGTACTTC.

The rearrangement joins TRBV11-2 to TRBJ2-7; D may match TRBD1 or TRBD2 (5 bases each). Trimming removed 5 bases from V and 0 bases from J, with 14 bases in between. The CDR3 consists of 15 residues. Germline CDR1 is SGHAT and CDR2 is FQNNGV. CDR3 amino acids: CASSRAGTVSYEQYF. For the CDR3, the DNA is TGTGCCAGCAGCCGCGCCGGGACCGTCTCCTACGAGCAGTACTTC.

This clonotype was picked up many times. The V and J genes are TRBV24-1 and TRBJ1-2, with D hard to call. Trimming took 6 bases from V and 4 from J, leaving 11 bases between them. Germline V lookup: CDR1 KGHDR, CDR2 SFDVKD. The CDR3 covers 13 residues. This CDR3 is CATSRGIGYGYTF. DNA of the CDR3: TGTGCCACCAGTCGGGGTATCGGCTATGGCTACACCTTC.

Many counts were recorded for this clonotype. This chain joins TRBV20-1 and TRBJ2-5; possible D gene TRBD2, 6 bases. This CDR3 contains 14 residues. Germline CDR1 DFQATT, CDR2 SNEGSKA (reference sequence). Trimming cost V 0 bases and J 5 bases, with 13 bases left between them. CDR3 sequence: CSARDRRGGETQYF. CDR3 DNA sequence: TGCAGTGCTAGAGATCGGCGTGGGGGGGAGACCCAGTACTTC.

In its sample, this clonotype was seen many times. The chain employs TRBV7-9 and TRBJ2-7; TRBD1 matches at 7 bases. CDR1 SEHNR and CDR2 FQNEAQ come from the germline V gene (reference sequence). V lost 6 bases to trimming and J lost 2 bases; unmatched junction nucleotides: 4. CDR3 length: 13 residues. CDR3 region: CASRSTGAYEQYF. CDR3 in DNA: TGTGCCAGCAGATCCACAGGGGCCTACGAGCAGTACTTC.

As to this clonotype: This may come from a read error, since a much larger clone is one base off. The chain joins TRBV10-3 to TRBJ2-7; possibly TRBD2 for D (6 bases). CDR3 size: 13 residues. The V gene's germline CDR1 is ENHRY and CDR2 SYGVKD. V was clipped by 3 bases and J by 6 bases, with 12 bases between them. The CDR3 nucleotides are TGTGCCATCAGTGACTCGGGCGGGACCGAGCAGTACTTC. Translating gives CAISDSGGTEQYF.

This clonotype was counted only a few times. The chain carries TRBV20-1 and TRBJ1-5; 7 bases map to TRBD1. Germline V gene lookup returns CDR1 DFQATT and CDR2 SNEGSKA (reference sequence). J lost 5 bases, V lost 5 bases, and 18 bases had no gene match. The CDR3 loop spans 17 amino acids. The CDR3 spells CSARVGQEGGFDQPQHF. In DNA, the CDR3 is TGCAGTGCTCGAGTTGGACAGGAAGGGGGCTTTGATCAGCCCCAGCATTTT.

In this sample, this clonotype turned up a few times. The CDR3 spells CASSLTAQEQYF. CDR3 nucleotide sequence: TGTGCCAGCAGCTTAACCGCTCAGGAGCAGTACTTC. The J gene is TRBJ2-7, the V gene TRBV11-1; D not certain. Trimming removed 2 bases from V and 7 bases from J, with 9 bases in between. This CDR3 comprises 12 residues. Per the germline V gene, CDR1 is SGHAT and CDR2 is FQDESV (reference sequence). The full variable domain, in which reference TRBV11-1 and TRBJ2-7 provide the parts outside the CDR3, is EAEVAQSPRYKITEKSQAVAFWCDPISGHATLYWYRQILGQGPELLVQFQDESVVDDSQLPKDRFSAERLKGVDSTLKIQPAELGDSAMYLCASSLTAQEQYFGPGTRLTVT.

This clonotype was counted a few times. The CDR3 reads CASSSLRQADYNSPLHF. The CDR3, as DNA: TGTGCCAGCAGCTCTCTCCGACAGGCAGACTATAATTCACCCCTCCACTTT. The chain recombines TRBV7-9 with TRBJ1-6, with D maybe TRBD1 (6 bases). The V end lost 4 bases, the J end lost 3 bases, and 16 bases lay between the germline ends. This CDR3 is 17 amino acids long. Per germline, CDR1 SEHNR and CDR2 FQNEAQ (reference sequence). Supplemented by reference TRBV7-9 and TRBJ1-6, the full variable domain reads DTGVSQNPRHKITKRGQNVTFRCDPISEHNRLYWYRQTLGQGPEFLTYFQNEAQLEKSRLLSDRFSAERPKGSFSTLEIQRTEQGDSAMYLCASSSLRQADYNSPLHFGNGTRLTVT.

This chain connects TRBV3-1 to TRBJ1-2; D is perhaps TRBD1 (6 bases). This CDR3 region has 15 residues. Trimming removed 0 bases at V and 4 bases at J, with 12 bases between. In germline, CDR1 is LGHDT, CDR2 YNNKEL (reference sequence). CDR3 loop: CASSQESTGFYGYTF. The CDR3, as DNA: TGTGCCAGCAGCCAAGAGTCGACAGGCTTCTATGGCTACACCTTC.

This clonotype was recorded a few times. This chain uses TRBV16 with TRBJ1-3, with D uncertain. The CDR3 consists of 16 residues. In germline, CDR1 is KGHSY, CDR2 FQNENV. V was cut by 2 bases and J by 4 bases, with 15 bases left in between. The CDR3 is CASSQILPRSGNTIYF. The CDR3 coding sequence is TGTGCCAGCAGCCAAATACTCCCTCGGTCGGGAAACACCATATATTTT.

This clonotype occurred many times. DNA of the CDR3: TGTGCCAGCAGCTTCCCCCGCAGTCGCCTAGCGGGAGCTCAGTCGGAGACCCAGTACTTC. Residues: CASSFPRSRLAGAQSETQYF. The J gene is TRBJ2-5, the V gene TRBV7-8, with 10 bases fitting TRBD2. Germline V gene lookup returns CDR1 SGHVS and CDR2 FQNEAQ. J gave up 5 bases and V 3 bases, and 21 bases lay outside the gene matches. CDR3 length: 20 residues.

There are many counts of this clonotype. This chain links TRBV5-6 with TRBJ1-5; unclear D gene. The germline V gene encodes CDR1 SGHDT and CDR2 YYEEEE. With 1 base removed from V and 7 bases from J, the gap between germline ends came to 15 bases. The CDR3 contains 15 residues. The CDR3 DNA sequence: TGTGCCAGCAGCTTGACGGTGGGAGGGCGCCAGCCCCAGCATTTT. The encoded protein is CASSLTVGGRQPQHF.

This clonotype was counted at least ten times. This chain connects TRBV12-3 or TRBV12-4 to TRBJ2-5; 9 positions agree with TRBD2. The J segment lost 5 bases and the V segment lost 6 bases, leaving 13 bases of the junction unmatched. This CDR3 region has 16 residues. The CDR3 DNA reads TGTGCCAGCAGCAGACTAGCGGTCTTTGTCTCGGAGACCCAGTACTTC. Translation: CASSRLAVFVSETQYF.